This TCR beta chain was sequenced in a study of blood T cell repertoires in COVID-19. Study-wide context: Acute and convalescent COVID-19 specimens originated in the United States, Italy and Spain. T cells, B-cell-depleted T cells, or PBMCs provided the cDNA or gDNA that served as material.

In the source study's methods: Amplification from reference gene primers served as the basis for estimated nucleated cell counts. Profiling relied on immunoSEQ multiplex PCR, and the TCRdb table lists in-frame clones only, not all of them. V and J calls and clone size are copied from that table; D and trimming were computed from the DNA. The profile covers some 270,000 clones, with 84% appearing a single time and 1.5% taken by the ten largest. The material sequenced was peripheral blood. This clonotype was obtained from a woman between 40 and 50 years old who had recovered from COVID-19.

The CDR3 DNA reads TGTGCTAGTGGTTCAGCGGGGGGGACCTACGAGCAGTACTTC. This sequence encodes CASGSAGGTYEQYF. The V gene is TRBV12-5, the J gene TRBJ2-7, with TRBD2 matching over 10 bases. The V segment lost 4 bases and the J segment 2 bases; nucleotides outside the gene matches: 2. The CDR3 length is 14 residues. The germline CDR1 and CDR2 sequences are LGHNT and FRNRAP.